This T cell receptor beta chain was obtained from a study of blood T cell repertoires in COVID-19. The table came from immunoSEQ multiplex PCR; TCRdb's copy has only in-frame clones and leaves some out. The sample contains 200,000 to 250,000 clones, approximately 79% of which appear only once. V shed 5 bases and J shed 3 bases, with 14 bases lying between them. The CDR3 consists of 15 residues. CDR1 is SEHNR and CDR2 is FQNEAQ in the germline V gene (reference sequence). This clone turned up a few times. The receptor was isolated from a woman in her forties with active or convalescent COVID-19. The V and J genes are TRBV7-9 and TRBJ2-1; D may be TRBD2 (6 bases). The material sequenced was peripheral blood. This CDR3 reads CASSQTRGLYNEQFF. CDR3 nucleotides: TGTGCCAGCAGCCAAACACGGGGACTCTACAATGAGCAGTTCTTC.